Here is one T cell receptor (beta chain) with its context. Its antigen remains unknown. From germline, CDR1 is DFQATT and CDR2 SNEGSKA (reference sequence). V gave up 6 bases and J gave up 7 bases, with 13 bases separating them. The CDR3 covers 13 residues. The sample is drawn from a study of T cell repertoires in cytomegalovirus infection. Study-wide background: Public TCR beta signatures marked donors with CMV infection and the matching HLA.

Study-level findings and limits: The cumulative frequency of public TCR beta families distinguished individuals who carried CMV together with the relevant HLA.

A single record per CDR3 protein comes from TCRdb applying MiXCR to the reads. Of about 250,000 distinct CDR3 sequences detected, approximately 6.7% appear once; the ten largest clones hold around 6.5%. The specimen sequenced was PBMCs. The chain recombines TRBV20-1 with TRBJ1-6; weak D call: TRBD1 (6 bases). This sequence was found in a human donor in good health (CMV status not recorded). Some clones in this sample may be carry-over from other donors' samples. Here the CDR3 DNA reads TGCAGTGCACCGGACAGAGCGAATTCACCCCTCCACTTT. It is translated as CSAPDRANSPLHF.